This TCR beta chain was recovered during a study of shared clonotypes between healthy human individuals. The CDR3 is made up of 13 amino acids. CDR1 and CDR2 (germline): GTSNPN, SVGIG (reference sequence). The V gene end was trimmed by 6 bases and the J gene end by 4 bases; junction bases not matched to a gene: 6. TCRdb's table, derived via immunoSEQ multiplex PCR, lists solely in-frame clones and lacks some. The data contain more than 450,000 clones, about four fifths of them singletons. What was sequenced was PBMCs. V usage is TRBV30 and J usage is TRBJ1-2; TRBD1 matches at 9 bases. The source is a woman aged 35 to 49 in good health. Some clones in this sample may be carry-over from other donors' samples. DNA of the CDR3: TGTGCCTGCGAACAGGGGGCCTCCTATGGCTACACCTTC. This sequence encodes CACEQGASYGYTF.